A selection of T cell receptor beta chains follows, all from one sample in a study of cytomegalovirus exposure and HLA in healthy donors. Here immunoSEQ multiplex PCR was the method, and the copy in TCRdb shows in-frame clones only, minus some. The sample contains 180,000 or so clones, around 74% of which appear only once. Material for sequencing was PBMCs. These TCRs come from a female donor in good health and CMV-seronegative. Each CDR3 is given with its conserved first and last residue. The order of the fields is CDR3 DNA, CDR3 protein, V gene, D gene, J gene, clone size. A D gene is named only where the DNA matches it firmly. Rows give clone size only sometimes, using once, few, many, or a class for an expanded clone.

TGTGCCAGCAGCCGAGACAGGGGGCGAACAGATACGCAGTATTTT CASSRDRGRTDTQYF TRBV7-9 TRBD1 TRBJ2-3 few
TGTGCCAGCAGTTTGGGCACCTACAATGAGCAGTTCTTC CASSLGTYNEQFF TRBV27 - TRBJ2-1 -
TGTGCCAGCAGCAAGTCGGGTCTCATATCAAGCTCCTATAATTCACCCCTCCACTTT CASSKSGLISSSYNSPLHF TRBV7-2 - TRBJ1-6 -
TGTGCCAGCAGTTACCCAGGGATGGATGGCTACACCTTC CASSYPGMDGYTF TRBV6-6 - TRBJ1-2 -
TGTGCCAGTAGTAGATTGGCAGGCAATCAGCCCCAGCATTTT CASSRLAGNQPQHF TRBV19 - TRBJ1-5 -
TGTGCCAGCAGCCAAGACGGGGGAACTGGAAACACCATATATTTT CASSQDGGTGNTIYF TRBV4-2 - TRBJ1-3 -
TGTGCCAGCAATACCCCCGGCCGAGGATCTGGGGCCAACGTCCTGACTTTC CASNTPGRGSGANVLTF TRBV9 - TRBJ2-6 -
TGTGCCTGGTCCCGGACTAGCGGGAGTAGGGGCACCGGGGAGCTGTTTTTT CAWSRTSGSRGTGELFF TRBV30 TRBD2 TRBJ2-2 -
TGTGCCAGCAGTGCAGACGGGGACTACGAGCAGTACTTC CASSADGDYEQYF TRBV2 - TRBJ2-7 -
TGTGCCAGCAGCGACTGGAGGCGGAACTTCCAAGAGACCCAGTACTTC CASSDWRRNFQETQYF TRBV9 - TRBJ2-5 -
TGTGCCAGCAGTGGACTGAGCAGGTTCAGCTCTGGAAACACCATATATTTT CASSGLSRFSSGNTIYF TRBV21-1 - TRBJ1-3 few
TGTGCCAGCAGTTTACTTGACAGGGTACGCGAGCAGTACTTC CASSLLDRVREQYF TRBV27 TRBD1 TRBJ2-7 few
TGTGCCAGCAGGATGACAGGCACTCCCTACGAGCAGTACTTC CASRMTGTPYEQYF TRBV28 - TRBJ2-7 -
TGTGCCAGCAGTTTACGGGGCAGGGGTCAGCCCCAGCATTTT CASSLRGRGQPQHF TRBV28 - TRBJ1-5 -
TGTGCCAGCAGCCGAAACCTACAGGGGGTTAATTCACCCCTCCACTTT CASSRNLQGVNSPLHF TRBV5-4 TRBD1 TRBJ1-6 -
TGTGCCAGTAGTGTGGCGGGACTAGCGGGAGATCGGGAGACCCAGTACTTC CASSVAGLAGDRETQYF TRBV19 TRBD2 TRBJ2-5 -
TGTGCCAGTGGAAGCGGGAGGGGGACAGATACGCAGTATTTT CASGSGRGTDTQYF TRBV7-3 TRBD2 TRBJ2-3 -
TGTGCCAGCAGCCCGAGTCCCGGGACAGATACGCAGTATTTT CASSPSPGTDTQYF TRBV7-3 - TRBJ2-3 few
TGTTCCAGCAGCTTAGTCGGGAGAGAGCAGTACTTC CSSSLVGREQYF TRBV7-9 - TRBJ2-7 -
TGTGCCTGGAGCCCCGGGACAGAGGAAGCTTTCTTT CAWSPGTEEAFF TRBV30 TRBD1 TRBJ1-1 once
TGTGCCAGCAGCCGACCTGGGCAGGGAGGCACTGAAGCTTTCTTT CASSRPGQGGTEAFF TRBV6-5 - TRBJ1-1 -
TGTGCCAGCAGTTACCAAACAGGACCAGGGTACGAGCAGTACTTC CASSYQTGPGYEQYF TRBV6-6 - TRBJ2-7 -
TGTGCCAGCAGTGAAGGACGGTGGGCTGGTGAAGCTTTCTTT CASSEGRWAGEAFF TRBV2 - TRBJ1-1 -
TGTGCCAGCAGCTTAGGCGGGGTAATGGGGGAGACCCAGTACTTC CASSLGGVMGETQYF TRBV7-8 - TRBJ2-5 -
TGTGCCAGCAGCGTAGGACTAGCGGGAGGCACAGATACGCAGTATTTT CASSVGLAGGTDTQYF TRBV9 TRBD2 TRBJ2-3 few
TGTGCCAGTACTAGCGGGACCGAGCAGTACTTC CASTSGTEQYF TRBV19 TRBD2 TRBJ2-7 -
TGTGCCAGCAGTTCCGTGACTGATGGCTACACCTTC CASSSVTDGYTF TRBV28 - TRBJ1-2 few
TGTGCCAGCAGTGAATTTGGGGGCAGGGATGAGACCCAGTACTTC CASSEFGGRDETQYF TRBV6-1 - TRBJ2-5 -
TGTGCCAGCAGCCCGAGGACAGGGGGCCTATCCAACTATGGCTACACCTTC CASSPRTGGLSNYGYTF TRBV7-8 TRBD1 TRBJ1-2 -
TGCGCCAGCAGCCAGATAAGGCTAGCTGGGTACAATGAGCAGTTCTTC CASSQIRLAGYNEQFF TRBV4-1 - TRBJ2-1 -
TGTGCCAGCAAACACCTTGTTAGCGGAGTAACCGGGGAGCTGTTTTTT CASKHLVSGVTGELFF TRBV28 - TRBJ2-2 -
TGTGCCAGCAGCTTAGATGACAGGGAAGGTGAAAAACTGTTTTTT CASSLDDREGEKLFF TRBV7-6 TRBD1 TRBJ1-4 -